Below, one T cell receptor (beta chain) is given with its context. This entry is derived from a study of shared clonotypes between healthy human individuals. Deep level was the assay's run setting. Using immunoSEQ multiplex PCR, the repertoire was profiled, and TCRdb retains in-frame clones only, with some absent. There are 470,000 or so clones in the sample; almost 80% occur only once, and more than 10% lies in the top ten. Per germline, CDR1 SGHNT and CDR2 YENEEA. CDR3 length equals 13 residues. Between the trimmed V and J ends, which lost 1 base and 2 bases, there was a span of 6 bases. This clonotype was sampled from a woman aged 35 to 49 in good health. Some clones in this sample may be carry-over from other donors' samples. Input material: PBMCs. The chain employs TRBV11-3 and TRBJ2-7; D not certain. The CDR3 sequence is CASSLGSAYEQYF. CDR3 coding DNA: TGTGCCAGCAGCTTAGGCAGCGCCTACGAGCAGTACTTC.